The clone carrying this T cell receptor (beta chain) was recorded many times. Antigen: not known. These data belong to a study of CD8 T cells in ankylosing spondylitis. Study-wide points: Reactive arthritis synovial fluid and blood previously showed some of these motif variants.

With molecular barcodes, quantitative 5'-RACE was used to make the TCR beta libraries. TCRdb reprocessed the 5' RACE reads via MiXCR and lists one record per CDR3 protein. The sample yields approximately 25,000 distinct CDR3 sequences, approximately 8% seen once. This TCR was recovered from a male donor with ankylosing spondylitis or in good health (not recorded which). What was sequenced was blood.

CDR3: CASSLLGQGKSDTQYF. The CDR3 DNA follows: TGTGCCAGCAGTTTATTGGGACAGGGAAAATCGGATACGCAGTATTTT. V gene TRBV27 combines with J gene TRBJ2-3; TRBD1 matches 9 bases. J was trimmed by 6 bases and V by 1 base; bases with no gene match: 8. Germline V gene data show CDR1 as MNHEY and CDR2 as SMNVEV (reference sequence). The CDR3 covers 16 residues.